Detailed here is one T cell receptor beta chain. Methods used by the authors: By means of reference gene primer amplification, nucleated cell counts were estimated. Using immunoSEQ multiplex PCR, the repertoire was profiled, and TCRdb retains in-frame clones only, with some absent. V, J and clone size reflect that table, while D and trimming were determined from the DNA. This table has around 130,000 clones, 84% appearing once. This specimen comes from a study of blood T cell repertoires in COVID-19. About the study: From the United States, Italy and Spain came samples of acute and convalescent COVID-19. T cells, B-cell-depleted T cells, or PBMCs supplied cDNA or gDNA.

J was trimmed by 8 bases and V by 5 bases; bases with no gene match: 13. Per germline, CDR1 SGHRS and CDR2 YFSETQ. This CDR3 contains 16 residues. The V and J genes are TRBV5-1 and TRBJ2-1, with 10 bases fitting TRBD2. Sequenced sample: peripheral blood. The TCR sequence derives from a man aged 55-75 years with acute or convalescent COVID-19. The CDR3 bases are TGCGCCAGCAGACCGCCCCTAGCGGGAGTTAGCGATGAGCAGTTCTTC. This translates into CASRPPLAGVSDEQFF. Full variable domain (remainder filled in from reference TRBV5-1 and TRBJ2-1): KAGVTQTPRYLIKTRGQQVTLSCSPISGHRSVSWYQQTPGQGLQFLFEYFSETQRNKGNFPGRFSGRQFSNSRSEMNVSTLELGDSALYLCASRPPLAGVSDEQFFGPGTRLTVL.